This T cell receptor (beta chain) was profiled in a study of T-cell memory formation after mild COVID-19. Whole-study results and caveats: Largely, contracting CD4+ clones fell within CM and EM, and contracting CD8+ clones within EMRA.

V was pared by 2 bases and J by 4 bases, with 11 bases of the junction left unmatched. Germline V gene sequence: CDR1 MGHDK, CDR2 SYGVNS. The CDR3 extends over 18 amino acids. To note about this clonotype: Its antigen remains unidentified.

From 5'RACE with constant-segment primers came TCR alpha and TCR beta cDNA libraries that carried sample barcodes and UMIs. TCRdb called the 5' RACE reads again in MiXCR, with one record for every CDR3 protein. The sample lists roughly 100,000 distinct CDR3 sequences, 17% occurring once. This receptor was identified in an adult woman who had mild COVID-19 (a few samples of this study predate the infection). Cell type and time point are not known. The J gene is TRBJ1-2, the V gene TRBV25-1; 12 nucleotides match TRBD1. Sequencing used PBMCs or a T cell subset sorted from them (not recorded which). CDR3 in amino acids: CASSEKAGTGGAVYGYTF. The DNA of the CDR3 is TGTGCCAGCAGTGAAAAGGCCGGGACAGGGGGCGCAGTCTATGGCTACACCTTC.